This T cell receptor (beta chain) came from a study of blood T cell repertoires in COVID-19. Assay used: immunoSEQ multiplex PCR; TCRdb lists only in-frame clones, some missing. The sample has hundreds of thousands of clones, about 85% seen once. Trimming shortened V by 3 bases and J by 3 bases, and 21 bases separated the two germline ends. The CDR3 has 18 amino acids. Germline values: CDR1 SGHRS, CDR2 YFSETQ. The receptor was isolated from a young woman with acute COVID-19. Sequencing used PBMCs or T cells enriched from blood (not recorded which). The V gene is TRBV5-1, the J gene TRBJ2-2; weak D call: TRBD2 (6 bases). The DNA of the CDR3 is TGCGCCAGCAGCTCTCCCCTACTTAGGCGGGGCTACACCGGGGAGCTGTTTTTT. Translating gives CASSSPLLRRGYTGELFF.